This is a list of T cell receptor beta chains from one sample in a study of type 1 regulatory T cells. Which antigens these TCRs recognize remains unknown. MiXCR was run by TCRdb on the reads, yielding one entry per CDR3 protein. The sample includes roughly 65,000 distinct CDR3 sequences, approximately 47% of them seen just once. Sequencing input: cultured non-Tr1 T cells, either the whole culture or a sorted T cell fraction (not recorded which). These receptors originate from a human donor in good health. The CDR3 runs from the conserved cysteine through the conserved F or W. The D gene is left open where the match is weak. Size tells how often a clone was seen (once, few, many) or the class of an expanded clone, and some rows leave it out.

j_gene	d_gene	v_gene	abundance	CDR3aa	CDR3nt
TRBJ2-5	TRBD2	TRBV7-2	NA	CASSLIAGGQETQYF	TGTGCCAGCAGCTTAATAGCGGGGGGGCAAGAGACCCAGTACTTC
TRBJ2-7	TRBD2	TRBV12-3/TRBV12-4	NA	CASSSALAGTYEQYF	TGTGCCAGCAGTTCGGCACTAGCGGGTACCTACGAGCAGTACTTC
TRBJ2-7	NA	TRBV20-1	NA	CSAWIGGRNEQYF	TGCAGTGCTTGGATCGGGGGGCGAAACGAGCAGTACTTC
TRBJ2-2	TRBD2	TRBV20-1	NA	CSASWGGNTGELFF	TGCAGTGCTAGCTGGGGGGGGAACACCGGGGAGCTGTTTTTT
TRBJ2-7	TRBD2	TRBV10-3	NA	CAISRAGGSGGYEQYF	TGTGCCATCAGTAGGGCGGGAGGTTCCGGGGGATACGAGCAGTACTTC
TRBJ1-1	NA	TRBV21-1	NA	CASSRSAPQGINTEAFF	TGTGCCAGCAGCAGGTCCGCCCCCCAGGGGATCAACACTGAAGCTTTCTTT
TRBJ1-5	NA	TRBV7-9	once	CASSKDGQPQHF	TGTGCCAGCAGCAAGGACGGCCAGCCCCAGCATTTT
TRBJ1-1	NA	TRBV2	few	CASNPREVGGGTEAFF	TGTGCCAGCAACCCACGGGAGGTTGGGGGGGGCACTGAAGCTTTCTTT
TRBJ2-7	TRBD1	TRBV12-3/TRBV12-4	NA	CASSRDSYEQYF	TGTGCCAGCAGCAGGGACAGCTACGAGCAGTACTTC
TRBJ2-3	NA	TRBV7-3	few	CASSSIPGKDTQYF	TGTGCCAGCAGCTCCATCCCCGGAAAAGATACGCAGTATTTT
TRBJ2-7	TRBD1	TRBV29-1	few	CSAGTGPYEQYF	TGCAGCGCCGGGACAGGACCCTACGAGCAGTACTTC
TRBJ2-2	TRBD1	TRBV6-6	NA	CASSLGQGIGTGELFF	TGTGCCAGCAGTTTGGGACAGGGCATTGGAACCGGGGAGCTGTTTTTT
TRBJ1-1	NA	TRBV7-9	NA	CASGLGTHTEAFF	TGTGCCAGCGGCCTCGGGACACACACTGAAGCTTTCTTT
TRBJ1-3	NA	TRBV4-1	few	CASSTRTGSSFGNTIYF	TGCGCCAGCAGCACCCGGACCGGGAGCTCCTTCGGAAACACCATATATTTT
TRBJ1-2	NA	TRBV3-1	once	CASSQAASNYGYTF	TGTGCCAGCAGCCAGGCGGCATCTAACTATGGCTACACCTTC
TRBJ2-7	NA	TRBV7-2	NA	CASSLGSNSYEQYF	TGTGCCAGCAGCTTAGGATCAAACTCCTACGAGCAGTACTTC
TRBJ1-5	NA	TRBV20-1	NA	CSAIRENNQPQHF	TGCAGTGCTATACGGGAGAACAATCAGCCCCAGCATTTT
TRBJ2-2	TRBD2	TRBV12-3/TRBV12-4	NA	CASRPSGVGTGELFF	TGTGCCAGCAGACCAAGCGGGGTCGGCACCGGGGAGCTGTTTTTT
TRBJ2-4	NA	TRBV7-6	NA	CASSLGGIAKNIQYF	TGTGCCAGCAGCTTAGGCGGGATAGCCAAAAACATTCAGTACTTC
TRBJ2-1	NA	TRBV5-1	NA	CASSPTVGNRYNEQFF	TGCGCCAGCAGCCCTACCGTGGGGAACCGTTACAATGAGCAGTTCTTC
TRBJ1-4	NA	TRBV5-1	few	CASSLSPPAGLNEKLFF	TGCGCCAGCAGCTTGAGCCCGCCGGCAGGCCTTAATGAAAAACTGTTTTTT
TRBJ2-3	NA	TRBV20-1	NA	CSAWDETADSSTDTQYF	TGCAGTGCGTGGGATGAGACCGCTGACTCTAGCACAGATACGCAGTATTTT
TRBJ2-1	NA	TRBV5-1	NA	CASSRDVDEQFF	TGCGCCAGCAGTCGGGATGTCGATGAGCAGTTCTTC
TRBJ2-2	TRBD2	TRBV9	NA	CASSGTGLGNTGELFF	TGTGCCAGCAGCGGCACGGGACTAGGGAACACCGGGGAGCTGTTTTTT
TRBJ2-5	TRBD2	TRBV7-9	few	CASSHGLAGGQETQYF	TGTGCCAGCAGTCACGGACTAGCGGGGGGGCAAGAGACCCAGTACTTC
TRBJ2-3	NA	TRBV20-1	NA	CSARDWEVKWRPNSSDTDTQYF	TGCAGTGCTAGAGATTGGGAGGTAAAGTGGCGACCTAATAGCTCTGACACAGATACGCAGTATTTT
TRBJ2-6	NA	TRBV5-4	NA	CASSLPGSGANVLTF	TGTGCCAGCAGCTTGCCAGGGTCTGGGGCCAACGTCCTGACTTTC
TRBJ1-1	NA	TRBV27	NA	CASSLGLGQEAFF	TGTGCCAGCAGTTTAGGGTTAGGACAGGAAGCTTTCTTT
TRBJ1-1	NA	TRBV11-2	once	CASSLDTQKTEAFF	TGTGCCAGCAGCTTGGACACTCAAAAGACTGAAGCTTTCTTT
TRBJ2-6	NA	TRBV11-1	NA	CASSPSSGANVLTF	TGTGCCAGCAGCCCTAGCTCTGGGGCCAACGTCCTGACTTTC
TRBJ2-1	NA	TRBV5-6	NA	CASSQIAVGSSYNEQFF	TGTGCCAGCAGCCAGATAGCTGTTGGGAGCTCCTACAATGAGCAGTTCTTC
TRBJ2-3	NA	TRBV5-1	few	CASSRDNPEGDTQYF	TGCGCCAGCAGCAGGGACAACCCCGAGGGAGATACGCAGTATTTT
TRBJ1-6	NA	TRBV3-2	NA	CASSPLQGGVYNSPLHF	TGTGCCAGCAGCCCTTTACAGGGGGGCGTCTATAATTCACCCCTCCACTTT
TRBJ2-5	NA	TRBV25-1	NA	CASSDVNQETQYF	TGTGCCAGCAGTGATGTAAATCAAGAGACCCAGTACTTC
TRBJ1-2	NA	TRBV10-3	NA	CAISESEVNYGYTF	TGTGCCATCAGTGAGTCAGAGGTTAACTATGGCTACACCTTC
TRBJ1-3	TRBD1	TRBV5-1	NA	CASSSTGDSGNTIYF	TGCGCCAGCAGCTCTACAGGGGACTCTGGAAACACCATATATTTT
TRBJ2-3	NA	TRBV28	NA	CASSFLPRGRRAEDTQNF	TGTGCCAGCAGTTTCCTACCCCGAGGGAGGAGGGCAGAAGATACGCAGAATTTT
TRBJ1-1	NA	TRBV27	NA	CASSRYLMNTEAFF	TGTGCCAGCAGTCGGTACCTAATGAACACTGAAGCTTTCTTT
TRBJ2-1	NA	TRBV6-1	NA	CASSEIPARSSYNEQFF	TGTGCCAGCAGTGAAATCCCTGCAAGGAGCTCCTACAATGAGCAGTTCTTC
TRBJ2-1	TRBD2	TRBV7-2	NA	CASSPRTSGGYNEQFF	TGTGCCAGCAGCCCAAGGACTAGCGGGGGGTACAATGAGCAGTTCTTC
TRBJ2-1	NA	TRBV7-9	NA	CASSFTYNEQFF	TGTGCCAGCAGCTTCACCTACAATGAGCAGTTCTTC
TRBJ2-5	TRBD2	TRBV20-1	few	CSAPPGGSGETQYF	TGCAGTGCACCCCCGGGGGGGTCCGGAGAGACCCAGTACTTC
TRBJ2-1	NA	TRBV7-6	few	CASSLGLVYEQFF	TGTGCCAGCAGCTTAGGACTAGTCTATGAGCAGTTCTTC